Listed below are T cell receptor beta chains from one sample, sequenced in a study of cytomegalovirus exposure and HLA in healthy donors. The data were produced by immunoSEQ multiplex PCR, yet TCRdb's version contains in-frame clones alone and is incomplete. In the table there are under 200,000 clones, 55% to 70% of which are singletons. Specimen: PBMCs. Source of these receptors: a woman aged 40 to 50 in good health and CMV-seropositive. CDR3s include the opening cysteine and the closing phenylalanine or tryptophan. The D gene is left open where the match is weak.

CDR3 length	V gene	D gene	J gene	CDR3 protein	CDR3 DNA
19	TRBV27	TRBD2	TRBJ2-1	CASSSWTSGGALHYNEQFF	TGTGCCAGCAGTTCCTGGACTAGCGGGGGGGCCTTACACTACAATGAGCAGTTCTTC
13	TRBV2	TRBD1	TRBJ2-7	CASRDRAFGEQYF	TGTGCCAGCCGGGACAGGGCGTTCGGCGAGCAGTACTTC
16	TRBV4-2	-	TRBJ1-2	CASSQDGQEAHYGYTF	TGTGCCAGCAGCCAAGATGGGCAGGAGGCACACTATGGCTACACCTTC
11	TRBV20-1	-	TRBJ2-3	CSARYGDTQYF	TGCAGTGCTAGATACGGAGATACGCAGTATTTT
15	TRBV25-1	-	TRBJ1-1	CASSEFLTENTEAFF	TGTGCCAGCAGTGAATTTTTAACAGAGAACACTGAAGCTTTCTTT
13	TRBV27	-	TRBJ1-4	CASGPGTNEKLFF	TGTGCCAGCGGGCCCGGAACTAATGAAAAACTGTTTTTT
17	TRBV7-3	TRBD1	TRBJ2-7	CASSLSASGQGAYEQYF	TGTGCCAGCAGCTTATCTGCCTCGGGACAGGGGGCCTACGAGCAGTACTTC
14	TRBV9	-	TRBJ2-7	CASSVGFSGYEQYF	TGTGCCAGCAGCGTAGGATTCTCGGGCTACGAGCAGTACTTC
16	TRBV9	-	TRBJ2-5	CASSVSGVTDQETQYF	TGTGCCAGCAGCGTCTCGGGGGTTACCGATCAAGAGACCCAGTACTTC
15	TRBV6-5	TRBD2	TRBJ2-3	CASSYYGRAADTQYF	TGTGCCAGCAGTTACTACGGGAGGGCCGCAGATACGCAGTATTTT
14	TRBV19	-	TRBJ2-1	CASSIGGQPKKQFF	TGTGCCAGTAGTATAGGAGGCCAGCCCAAGAAGCAGTTCTTC
15	TRBV5-8	TRBD1	TRBJ2-1	CASSSLAGGYNEQFF	TGTGCCAGCAGCTCCCTCGCAGGGGGCTACAATGAGCAGTTCTTC
15	TRBV4-3	TRBD2	TRBJ2-7	CASSPWTSEPGEQYF	TGCGCCAGCAGCCCGTGGACTAGTGAACCAGGTGAGCAGTACTTC
12	TRBV5-1	-	TRBJ2-7	CASSLDIYEQYF	TGCGCCAGCAGCTTGGATATTTACGAGCAGTACTTC
13	TRBV19	-	TRBJ1-2	CASSIEAPGGYTF	TGTGCCAGTAGTATTGAGGCCCCGGGGGGCTACACCTTC
14	TRBV19	-	TRBJ1-1	CASSTRTANTEAFF	TGTGCCAGTAGTACCCGGACAGCGAACACTGAAGCTTTCTTT